Listed here are 7 T cell receptor beta chains from one sample, sequenced in a study of beta chain features in type 1 diabetes. The isolated RNA, all of it, was reverse transcribed, so expressed TCRB transcripts were what got sequenced. The method was immunoSEQ multiplex PCR; TCRdb's version includes in-frame clones alone and lacks a portion of them. The sample has roughly 150,000 clones; approximately 12% are singletons. Sequencing was performed on central memory CD4+ T cells from blood. These receptors all come from a man aged 18 to 30 in good health.

This clone was picked up a small number of times. In the same sample, other DNA sequences code for this CDR3. V and J are TRBV9 and TRBJ2-2; D ambiguous. This CDR3 comprises 14 residues. Germline CDR1 SGDLS, CDR2 YYNGEE. Trimming took 0 bases from V and 0 from J, leaving 3 bases between them. CDR3 amino acids: CASSVATNTGELFF. DNA for the CDR3: TGTGCCAGCAGCGTAGCTACGAACACCGGGGAGCTGTTTTTT.

This clone appeared a few times. The chain is built from TRBV7-9 and TRBJ1-6; 8 nucleotides match TRBD1. V gave up 4 bases and J gave up 9 bases; unmatched junction bases: 8. This CDR3 has 15 amino acids. Germline V gene sequence: CDR1 SEHNR, CDR2 FQNEAQ (reference sequence). CDR3 residues: CASSSGGQGSSPLHF. The CDR3 nucleotides are TGTGCCAGCAGCTCCGGTGGACAGGGATCTTCACCCCTCCACTTT.

The chain joins TRBV7-8 to TRBJ2-3; 8 bases are shared with TRBD2. Looked up from germline, CDR1 is SGHVS and CDR2 is FQNEAQ. This CDR3 is 15 amino acids long. The V segment lost 6 bases and the J segment 0 bases; nucleotides outside the gene matches: 5. The chain's CDR3 is CASRRGLASTDTQYF. The CDR3, as DNA: TGTGCCAGCAGGAGAGGACTAGCCAGCACAGATACGCAGTATTTT. The variable domain in full, with the rest retrieved from reference TRBV7-8 and TRBJ2-3, is GAGVSQSPRYKVAKRGQDVALRCDPISGHVSLFWYQQALGQGPEFLTYFQNEAQLDKSGLPSDRFFAERPEGSVSTLKIQRTQQEDSAVYLCASRRGLASTDTQYFGPGTRLTVL.

This clone has a handful of counts. The V call is TRBV28, the J call TRBJ1-1; D unresolved. The germline V gene encodes CDR1 MDHEN and CDR2 SYDVKM. V was clipped by 8 bases and J by 6 bases, with 10 bases between them. There are 11 residues in the CDR3. The CDR3 region has the DNA TGTGCCAGCTTAACTCACGCTGAAGCTTTCTTT. Translated: CASLTHAEAFF.

The V gene is TRBV30, the J gene TRBJ1-1; the D is unclear. CDR1 and CDR2 (germline): GTSNPN, SVGIG (reference sequence). The V end lost 8 bases, the J end lost 0 bases, and 13 bases lay between the germline ends. The CDR3 runs 13 residues. The CDR3 is CARTGDVNTEAFF. Written as DNA, the CDR3 is TGTGCCCGAACTGGGGATGTGAACACTGAAGCTTTCTTT.

This clone was seen more than once but under ten times. This sequence joins TRBV6-5 and TRBJ1-2; D not certain. Germline V gene sequence: CDR1 MNHEY, CDR2 SVGAGI. This CDR3 is 12 amino acids long. V was pared by 6 bases and J by 5 bases, with 10 bases between. CDR3 DNA sequence: TGTGCCAGCAGGATGGGCCGGTATGGCTACACCTTC. Its translation is CASRMGRYGYTF.

In this sample, this clone turned up a few times. This rearrangement joins TRBV5-4 to TRBJ2-4; D remains ambiguous. The germline CDR1 and CDR2 sequences are SGHNT and YYREEE (reference sequence). Trimming removed 0 bases at V and 0 bases at J, with 10 bases between. This CDR3 comprises 16 residues. In DNA form, the CDR3 reads TGTGCCAGCAGCTTGGCCGGAGCTCCAGCCAAAAACATTCAGTACTTC. It specifies CASSLAGAPAKNIQYF.